This TCR beta chain was documented in a study of blood T cell repertoires in COVID-19. Across the study: Donors in the United States, Italy and Spain gave samples during acute or convalescent COVID-19. From T cells, B-cell-depleted T cells, or PBMCs came the material, which was cDNA or gDNA.

Authors' analysis steps: The authors estimated nucleated cell counts from reference gene primer amplification. Assay: immunoSEQ multiplex PCR; the TCRdb copy retains only in-frame clones and omits some. The V and J calls and the clone size are those of that table, but D and trimming were determined from the DNA. Of 56,000 or so clones in the sample, around 84% were seen once. J lost 10 bases, V lost 5 bases, and 7 bases had no gene match. Germline V gene lookup returns CDR1 LNHDA and CDR2 SQIVND (reference sequence). The CDR3 is made up of 13 amino acids. There are a few counts of this clone. The sequenced sample consisted of peripheral blood. The sequence derives from a man aged 45-65 years with acute or convalescent COVID-19. The V gene is TRBV19, the J gene TRBJ2-1; TRBD1 aligns across 8 bases. As DNA, the CDR3 is TGTGCCAGTAGTGCCATCAGGGGGCGGGAGCAGTTCTTC. Protein product: CASSAIRGREQFF.